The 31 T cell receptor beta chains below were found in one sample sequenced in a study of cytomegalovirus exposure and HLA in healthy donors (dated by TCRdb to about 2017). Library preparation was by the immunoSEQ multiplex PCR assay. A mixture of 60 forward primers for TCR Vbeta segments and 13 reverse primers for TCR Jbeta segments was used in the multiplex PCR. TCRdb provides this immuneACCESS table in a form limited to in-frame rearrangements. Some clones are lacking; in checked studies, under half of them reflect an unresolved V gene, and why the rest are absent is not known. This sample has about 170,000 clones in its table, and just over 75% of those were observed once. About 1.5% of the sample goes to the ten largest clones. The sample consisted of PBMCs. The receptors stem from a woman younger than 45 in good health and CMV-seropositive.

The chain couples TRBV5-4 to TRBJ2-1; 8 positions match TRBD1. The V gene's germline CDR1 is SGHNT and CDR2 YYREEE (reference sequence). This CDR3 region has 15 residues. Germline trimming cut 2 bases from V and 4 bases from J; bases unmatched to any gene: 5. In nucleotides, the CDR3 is TGTGCCAGCAGCTTCCTGGACAGGGATTACAATGAGCAGTTCTTC. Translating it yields CASSFLDRDYNEQFF.

CDR3 in amino acids: CASSLYVAGLSNEQYF. The CDR3 DNA reads as TGTGCCAGCAGCTTGTACGTAGCGGGACTCTCTAACGAGCAGTACTTC. The V gene is TRBV5-6, the J gene TRBJ2-7, with 8 bases lining up with TRBD2. Germline CDR1 SGHDT, CDR2 YYEEEE. V was pared by 1 base and J by 5 bases, with 11 bases of the junction left unmatched. The CDR3 is made up of 16 amino acids.

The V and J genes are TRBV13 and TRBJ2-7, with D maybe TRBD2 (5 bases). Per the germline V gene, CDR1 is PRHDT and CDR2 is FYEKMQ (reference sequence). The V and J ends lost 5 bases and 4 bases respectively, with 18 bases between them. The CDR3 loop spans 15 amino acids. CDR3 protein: CASSPFGVGSYEQYF. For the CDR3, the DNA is TGTGCCAGCAGCCCCTTCGGGGTAGGGTCTTACGAGCAGTACTTC.

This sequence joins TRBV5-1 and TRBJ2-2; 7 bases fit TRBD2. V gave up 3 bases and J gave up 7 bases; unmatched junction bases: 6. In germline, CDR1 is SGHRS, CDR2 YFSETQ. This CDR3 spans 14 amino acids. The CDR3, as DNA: TGCGCCAGCAGCTCCACGGGGGAGGGCGGGGAGCTGTTTTTT. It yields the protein CASSSTGEGGELFF.

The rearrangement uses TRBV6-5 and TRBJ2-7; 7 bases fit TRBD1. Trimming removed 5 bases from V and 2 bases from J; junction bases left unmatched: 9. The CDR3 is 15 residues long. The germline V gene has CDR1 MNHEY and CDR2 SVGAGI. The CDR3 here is CASSIGQVKPYEQYF. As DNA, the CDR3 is TGTGCCAGCAGTATCGGACAGGTTAAACCCTACGAGCAGTACTTC.

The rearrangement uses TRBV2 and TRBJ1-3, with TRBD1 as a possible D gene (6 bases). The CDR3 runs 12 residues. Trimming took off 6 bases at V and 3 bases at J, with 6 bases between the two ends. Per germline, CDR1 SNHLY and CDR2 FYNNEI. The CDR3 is CASRDSGNTIYF. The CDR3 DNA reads TGTGCCAGCAGGGACAGTGGAAACACCATATATTTT.

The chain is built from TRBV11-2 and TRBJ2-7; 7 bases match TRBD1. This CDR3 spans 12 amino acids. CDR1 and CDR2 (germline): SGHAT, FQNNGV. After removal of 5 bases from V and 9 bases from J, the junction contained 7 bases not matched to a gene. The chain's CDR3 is CASSLTGMGQYF. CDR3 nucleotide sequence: TGTGCCAGCAGCCTGACAGGGATGGGGCAGTACTTC.

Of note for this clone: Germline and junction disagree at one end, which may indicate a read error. CDR3 protein: CASSLVGRAPPF. The CDR3, as DNA: TGTGCCAGCAGCTTGGTTGGCAGGGCCCCTCCGTTT. The chain carries TRBV5-8 and TRBJ1-1, with a tentative D call TRBD1 (5 bases). From germline, CDR1 is SGHTS and CDR2 YDEGEE. The CDR3 has 12 amino acids.

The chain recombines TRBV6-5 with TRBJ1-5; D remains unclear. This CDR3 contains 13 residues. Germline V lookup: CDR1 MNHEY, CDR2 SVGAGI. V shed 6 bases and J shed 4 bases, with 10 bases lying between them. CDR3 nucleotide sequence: TGTGCCAGCAGGGCCCTCAGGAATCAGCCCCAGCATTTT. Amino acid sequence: CASRALRNQPQHF.

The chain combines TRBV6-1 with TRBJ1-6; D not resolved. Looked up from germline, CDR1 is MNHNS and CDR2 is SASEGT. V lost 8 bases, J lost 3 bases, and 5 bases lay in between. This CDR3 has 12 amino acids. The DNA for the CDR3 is TGTGCCAGCTTCCGCTATAATTCACCCCTCCACTTT. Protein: CASFRYNSPLHF.

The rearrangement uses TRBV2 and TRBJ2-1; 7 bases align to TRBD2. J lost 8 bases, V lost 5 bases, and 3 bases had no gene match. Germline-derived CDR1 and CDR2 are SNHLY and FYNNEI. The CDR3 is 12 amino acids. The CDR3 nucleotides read TGTGCCAGCAGTAGACTAGCCCATGAGCAGTTCTTC. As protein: CASSRLAHEQFF. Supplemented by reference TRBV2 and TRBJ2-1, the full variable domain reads EPEVTQTPSHQVTQMGQEVILRCVPISNHLYFYWYRQILGQKVEFLVSFYNNEISEKSEIFDDQFSVERPDGSNFTLKIRSTKLEDSAMYFCASSRLAHEQFFGPGTRLTVL.

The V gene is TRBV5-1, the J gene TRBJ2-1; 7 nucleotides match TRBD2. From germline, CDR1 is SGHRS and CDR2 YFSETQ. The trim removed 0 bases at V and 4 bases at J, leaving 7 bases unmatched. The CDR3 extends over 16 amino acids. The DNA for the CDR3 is TGCGCCAGCAGCTTGGGTGGAGGGACTAATTACAATGAGCAGTTCTTC. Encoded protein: CASSLGGGTNYNEQFF.

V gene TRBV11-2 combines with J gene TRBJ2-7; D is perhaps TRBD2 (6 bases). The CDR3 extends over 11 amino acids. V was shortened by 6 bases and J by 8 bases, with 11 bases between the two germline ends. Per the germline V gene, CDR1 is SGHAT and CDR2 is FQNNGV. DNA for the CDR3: TGTGCCAGCAGTAAGGGACTCCAGCAGTACTTC. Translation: CASSKGLQQYF.

The CDR3 here is CASSRQPSGSGEQYF. DNA for the CDR3: TGTGCCAGCAGCCGACAACCTAGCGGGAGTGGTGAGCAGTACTTC. The chain uses TRBV27 and TRBJ2-7; 10 bases line up with TRBD2. The junction had 12 bases not matched to a gene; V was cut back by 6 bases and J by 7 bases. The CDR3 length is 15 residues. Per germline, CDR1 MNHEY and CDR2 SMNVEV (reference sequence).

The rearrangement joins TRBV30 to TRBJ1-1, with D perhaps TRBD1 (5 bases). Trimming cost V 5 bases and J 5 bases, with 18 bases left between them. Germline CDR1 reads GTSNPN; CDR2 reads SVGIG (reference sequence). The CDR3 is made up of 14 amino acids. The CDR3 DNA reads TGTGCCTGGGTCCCTCACGGGGGAGGGACTGAAGCTTTCTTT. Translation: CAWVPHGGGTEAFF.

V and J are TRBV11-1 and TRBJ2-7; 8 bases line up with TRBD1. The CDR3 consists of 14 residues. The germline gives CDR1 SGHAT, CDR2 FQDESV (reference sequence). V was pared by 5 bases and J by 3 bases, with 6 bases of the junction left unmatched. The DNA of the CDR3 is TGTGCCAGCAGCACGATGGGACAGGTCTACGAGCAGTACTTC. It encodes CASSTMGQVYEQYF. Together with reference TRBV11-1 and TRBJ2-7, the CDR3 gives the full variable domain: EAEVAQSPRYKITEKSQAVAFWCDPISGHATLYWYRQILGQGPELLVQFQDESVVDDSQLPKDRFSAERLKGVDSTLKIQPAELGDSAMYLCASSTMGQVYEQYFGPGTRLTVT.

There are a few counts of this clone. CDR3 DNA: TGTGCCAGCAGCGTGAGCCCTAGGCGGGGGAACACCGGGGAGCTGTTTTTT. Protein sequence: CASSVSPRRGNTGELFF. The chain carries TRBV9 and TRBJ2-2, with D tentatively TRBD2 (6 bases). Trimming shortened V by 2 bases and J by 1 base, and 15 bases separated the two germline ends. Germline loops: CDR1 SGDLS, CDR2 YYNGEE. There are 17 residues in the CDR3.

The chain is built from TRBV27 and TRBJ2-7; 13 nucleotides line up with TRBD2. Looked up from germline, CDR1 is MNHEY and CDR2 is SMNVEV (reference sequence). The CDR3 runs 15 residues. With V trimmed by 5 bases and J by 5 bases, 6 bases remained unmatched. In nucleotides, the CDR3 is TGTGCCAGCAGTAGAGGGACTAGCGGGACCAACGAGCAGTACTTC. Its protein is CASSRGTSGTNEQYF.

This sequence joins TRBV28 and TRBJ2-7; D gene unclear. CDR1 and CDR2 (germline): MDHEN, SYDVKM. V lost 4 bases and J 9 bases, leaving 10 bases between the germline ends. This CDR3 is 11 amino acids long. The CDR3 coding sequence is TGTGCCAGCAGTTATTCCGCAGTGCAGTACTTC. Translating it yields CASSYSAVQYF.

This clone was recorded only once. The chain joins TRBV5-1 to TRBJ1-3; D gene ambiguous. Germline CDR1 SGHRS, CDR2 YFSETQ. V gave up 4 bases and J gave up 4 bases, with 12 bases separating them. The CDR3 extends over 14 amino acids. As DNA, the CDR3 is TGCGCCAGCAGCCCGAGGGTGGAAGGAAACACCATATATTTT. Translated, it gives CASSPRVEGNTIYF.

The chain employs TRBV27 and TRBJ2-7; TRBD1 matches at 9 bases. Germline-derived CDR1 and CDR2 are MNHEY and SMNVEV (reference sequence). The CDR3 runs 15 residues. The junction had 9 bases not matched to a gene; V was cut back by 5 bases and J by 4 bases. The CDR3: CASSGTGGNGYEQYF. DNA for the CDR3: TGTGCCAGCAGTGGCACAGGGGGCAATGGGTACGAGCAGTACTTC.

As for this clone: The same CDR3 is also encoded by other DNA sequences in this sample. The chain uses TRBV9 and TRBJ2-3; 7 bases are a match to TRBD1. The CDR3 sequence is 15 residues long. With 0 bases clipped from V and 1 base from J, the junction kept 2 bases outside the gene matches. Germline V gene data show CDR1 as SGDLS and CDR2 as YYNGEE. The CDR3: CASSVVGGGTDTQYF. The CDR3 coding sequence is TGTGCCAGCAGCGTAGTAGGGGGCGGCACAGATACGCAGTATTTT.

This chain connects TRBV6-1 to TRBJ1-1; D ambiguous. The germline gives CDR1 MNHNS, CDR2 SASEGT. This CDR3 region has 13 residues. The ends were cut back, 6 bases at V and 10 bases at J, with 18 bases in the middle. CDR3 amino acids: CASRDFGFGIAFF. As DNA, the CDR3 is TGTGCCAGCAGGGACTTCGGCTTCGGGATAGCTTTCTTT.

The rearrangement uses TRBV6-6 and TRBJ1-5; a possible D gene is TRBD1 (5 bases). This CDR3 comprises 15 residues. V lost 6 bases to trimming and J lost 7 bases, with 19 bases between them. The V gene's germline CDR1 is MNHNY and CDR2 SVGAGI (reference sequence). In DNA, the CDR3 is TGTGCCAGCAGCCCGCTTCAAGGGGCCGGCCAGCCCCAGCATTTT. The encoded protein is CASSPLQGAGQPQHF.

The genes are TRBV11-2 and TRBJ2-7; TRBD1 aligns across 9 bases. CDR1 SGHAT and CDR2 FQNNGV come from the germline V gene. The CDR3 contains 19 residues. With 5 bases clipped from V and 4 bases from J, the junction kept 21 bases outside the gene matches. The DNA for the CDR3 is TGTGCCAGCAGCCCCGTAAACAGGGGGCGGGGGACCCGAGGATACGAGCAGTACTTC. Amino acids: CASSPVNRGRGTRGYEQYF.

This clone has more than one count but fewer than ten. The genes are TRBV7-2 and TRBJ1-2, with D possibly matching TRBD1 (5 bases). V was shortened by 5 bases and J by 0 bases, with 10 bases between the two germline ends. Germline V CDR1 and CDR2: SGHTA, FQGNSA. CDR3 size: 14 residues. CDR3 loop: CASSPGLANYGYTF. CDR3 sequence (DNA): TGTGCCAGCAGCCCGGGACTAGCTAACTATGGCTACACCTTC.

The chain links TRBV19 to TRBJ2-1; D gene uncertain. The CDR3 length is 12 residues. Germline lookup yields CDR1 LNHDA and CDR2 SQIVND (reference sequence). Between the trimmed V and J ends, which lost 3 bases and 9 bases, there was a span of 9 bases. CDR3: CASSILAAEQFF. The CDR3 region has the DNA TGTGCCAGTAGTATCTTAGCAGCTGAGCAGTTCTTC. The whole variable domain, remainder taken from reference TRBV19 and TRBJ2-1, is DGGITQSPKYLFRKEGQNVTLSCEQNLNHDAMYWYRQDPGQGLRLIYYSQIVNDFQKGDIAEGYSVSREKKESFPLTVTSAQKNPTAFYLCASSILAAEQFFGPGTRLTVL.

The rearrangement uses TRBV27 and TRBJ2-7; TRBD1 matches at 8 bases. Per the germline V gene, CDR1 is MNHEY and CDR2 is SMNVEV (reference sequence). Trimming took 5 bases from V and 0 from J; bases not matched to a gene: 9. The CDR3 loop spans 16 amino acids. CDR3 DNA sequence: TGTGCCAGCAGTCGCTCCGGGACAGGCCTCTCCTACGAGCAGTACTTC. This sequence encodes CASSRSGTGLSYEQYF.

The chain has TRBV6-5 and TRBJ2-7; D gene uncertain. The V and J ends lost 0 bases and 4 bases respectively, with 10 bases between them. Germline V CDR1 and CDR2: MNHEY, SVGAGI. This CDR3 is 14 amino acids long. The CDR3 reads CASSYSDGSYEQYF. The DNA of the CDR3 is TGTGCCAGCAGTTACTCCGATGGCAGTTACGAGCAGTACTTC.

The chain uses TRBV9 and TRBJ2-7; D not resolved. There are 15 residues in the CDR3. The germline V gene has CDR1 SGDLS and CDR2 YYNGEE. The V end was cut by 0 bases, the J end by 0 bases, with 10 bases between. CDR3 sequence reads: CASSVGGEASYEQYF. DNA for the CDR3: TGTGCCAGCAGCGTAGGAGGCGAGGCCTCCTACGAGCAGTACTTC.

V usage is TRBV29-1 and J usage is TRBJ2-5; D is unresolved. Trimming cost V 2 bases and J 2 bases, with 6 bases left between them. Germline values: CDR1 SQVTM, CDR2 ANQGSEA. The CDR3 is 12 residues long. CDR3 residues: CSVELQQETQYF. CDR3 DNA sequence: TGCAGCGTTGAACTACAGCAAGAGACCCAGTACTTC.